This TCR beta chain was identified in a study of vaccination and CD4 T cells after COVID-19. At the level of the study: The control cultures got either a CEFX pool, an HIV-1 Nef pool, or no peptide at all. Study findings and constraints: Median reactive clonotypes, those recognizing SARS-CoV-2, rose from 21 to 38, not significantly.

Treatment specified: roughly 11-day PBMC culture with coronavirus spike peptide pools or control peptides (ViraFEST assay). Those CD4+ T cells from the unexposed donor predate the COVID-19 pandemic (2011-2018). When approximately ten days of culture had elapsed, CD4+ T cells were isolated by negative selection. This clonotype was seen a few times. Its antigen remains unknown. At one boundary the junction diverges from the germline segment, which might be a read error. The Oncomine TCR Beta short-read assay generated sequence data from the DNA of cultured CD4+ T cells. TCRdb itself ran the PCR reads through MiXCR, one entry per CDR3 protein. The data show fewer than 10,000 distinct CDR3 sequences, with 30% to 40% seen just once and around 19% held by the top ten. This CDR3 contains 14 residues. Germline CDR1 DFQATT, CDR2 SNEGSKA (reference sequence).

The rearrangement links TRBV20-1 to TRBJ1-5; 8 bases agree with TRBD1. The sequenced sample consisted of CD4+ T cells from blood, cultured in vitro. This sequence was found in a human donor in good health. In DNA form, the CDR3 reads TGCAGTGCTAGTGTCCCAGGGGGCAACCAGCCCCAGCATTTT. Protein sequence: CSASVPGGNQPQHF.